This is a list of T cell receptor beta chains from one sample in a study of T-cell memory formation after mild COVID-19. TCRdb re-derived calls from the 5' RACE reads in MiXCR, one entry per CDR3 protein. Among around 310,000 distinct CDR3 sequences listed, around 15% were seen once. The sequenced material came from PBMCs or a T cell subset sorted from them (not recorded which). The receptors were sampled from a young man who had mild COVID-19 (a few samples of this study predate the infection). Cell type and time point are not known. Both conserved end residues are part of each CDR3. D genes are given only for firm matches. The size entry is marked missing in some rows and otherwise reads once, few, many or a size class.

-	TRBJ1-1	-	TRBV7-2	CASSLWQSTTEAFF	TGTGCCAGCAGCTTATGGCAAAGTACCACTGAAGCTTTCTTT
-	TRBJ1-5	-	TRBV29-1	CSARTGRNQPQHF	TGCAGCGCTCGAACAGGGCGCAATCAGCCCCAGCATTTT
TRBD2	TRBJ2-3	few	TRBV10-3	CAISEWRGDTDTQYF	TGTGCCATCAGTGAGTGGCGGGGGGACACAGATACGCAGTATTTT
-	TRBJ2-7	few	TRBV2	CASGGLTLYEQYF	TGTGCCAGCGGCGGACTGACCCTCTACGAGCAGTACTTC
TRBD2	TRBJ2-3	few	TRBV12-3/TRBV12-4	CASAREGDTQYF	TGTGCCAGCGCCAGGGAGGGAGATACGCAGTATTTT
TRBD2	TRBJ2-5	few	TRBV12-3/TRBV12-4	CASSLSASGKETQYF	TGTGCCAGCAGTTTAAGCGCTAGCGGAAAGGAGACCCAGTACTTC
-	TRBJ1-5	-	TRBV6-5	CASSYPGGPQHF	TGTGCCAGCAGTTACCCAGGCGGCCCCCAGCATTTT
TRBD1	TRBJ2-2	few	TRBV7-9	CASSDSGTENTGELFF	TGTGCCAGCAGCGACTCCGGGACAGAAAACACCGGGGAGCTGTTTTTT
-	TRBJ2-2	-	TRBV12-3/TRBV12-4	CASSLVVHTGELFF	TGTGCCAGCAGTTTAGTGGTTCACACCGGGGAGCTGTTTTTT
-	TRBJ2-7	-	TRBV6-5	CASSKEPRGTYEQYF	TGTGCCAGCAGTAAAGAACCCAGGGGAACCTACGAGCAGTACTTC
TRBD2	TRBJ2-1	many	TRBV11-1	CASSRTSGGVNEQFF	TGTGCCAGCAGTCGTACTAGCGGGGGTGTCAATGAGCAGTTCTTC
-	TRBJ2-7	many	TRBV29-1	CSVRADPTSYEQYF	TGCAGCGTCCGGGCAGATCCCACCTCCTACGAGCAGTACTTC
TRBD2	TRBJ2-1	-	TRBV7-3	CASRLLAGDNEQFF	TGTGCCAGCAGACTACTAGCGGGGGACAATGAGCAGTTCTTC
-	TRBJ1-2	few	TRBV7-9	CASSRGGQGRGYTF	TGTGCCAGCAGCCGAGGGGGTCAGGGCCGGGGCTACACCTTC
TRBD2	TRBJ2-5	-	TRBV12-3/TRBV12-4	CASIWGGDGRETQYF	TGTGCCAGCATCTGGGGGGGGGACGGTCGGGAGACCCAGTACTTC
-	TRBJ2-5	-	TRBV29-1	CSAARGNQETQYF	TGCAGCGCCGCTCGAGGGAATCAAGAGACCCAGTACTTC
TRBD2	TRBJ2-5	few	TRBV9	CASSFGTSGGAGEETQYF	TGTGCCAGCAGCTTCGGGACTAGCGGGGGGGCCGGAGAAGAGACCCAGTACTTC
-	TRBJ2-1	few	TRBV20-1	CSANRVGYNEQFF	TGCAGTGCCAACAGGGTGGGTTACAATGAGCAGTTCTTC
-	TRBJ2-7	-	TRBV3-1	CASSRRDGSYEQYF	TGTGCCAGCAGCCGCCGGGACGGCTCCTACGAGCAGTACTTC
-	TRBJ2-3	few	TRBV6-5	CASSYERGGLTDTQYF	TGTGCCAGCAGTTACGAAAGGGGGGGGCTGACAGATACGCAGTATTTT
-	TRBJ1-5	-	TRBV2	CASSNSYNQPQHF	TGTGCCAGCAGCAACAGCTACAATCAGCCCCAGCATTTT
-	TRBJ2-1	few	TRBV2	CASSDHNEQFF	TGTGCCAGCAGTGACCATAATGAGCAGTTCTTC
-	TRBJ1-5	-	TRBV19	CASSIAEGYSNQPQHF	TGTGCCAGTAGTATAGCGGAGGGGTATAGCAATCAGCCCCAGCATTTT
-	TRBJ2-7	few	TRBV27	CASSTAGSYEQYF	TGTGCCAGCAGTACCGCAGGATCCTACGAGCAGTACTTC
-	TRBJ2-6	few	TRBV6-2/TRBV6-3	CASSQFSGANVLTF	TGTGCCAGCAGTCAATTCTCTGGGGCCAACGTCCTGACTTTC
-	TRBJ1-1	-	TRBV9	CASSSLGGEIATEAFF	TGTGCCAGCAGCTCCCTGGGGGGTGAGATTGCCACTGAAGCTTTCTTT
-	TRBJ1-1	-	TRBV5-8	CASSFGLEAFF	TGTGCCAGCAGCTTCGGGCTTGAAGCTTTCTTT
-	TRBJ2-3	-	TRBV9	CASSVGQGLTDTQYF	TGTGCCAGCAGCGTAGGGCAGGGGCTGACAGATACGCAGTATTTT
TRBD2	TRBJ2-2	-	TRBV6-2/TRBV6-3	CASVGASGDSGTGELFF	TGTGCCAGCGTTGGGGCTAGCGGGGACTCGGGCACCGGGGAGCTGTTTTTT
TRBD2	TRBJ2-4	-	TRBV7-2	CASSSLAGGFGIQYF	TGTGCCAGCAGCTCCCTAGCGGGGGGTTTCGGCATTCAGTACTTC
TRBD2	TRBJ2-4	-	TRBV6-5	CASSPQVLAGAWAKNIQYF	TGTGCCAGCAGTCCCCAGGTCCTAGCGGGGGCCTGGGCCAAAAACATTCAGTACTTC
-	TRBJ1-6	-	TRBV4-3	CASSQEPGSPLHF	TGCGCCAGCAGCCAAGAGCCGGGTTCACCCCTCCACTTT
-	TRBJ2-3	few	TRBV27	CASSLGSQDTQYF	TGTGCCAGCAGTTTAGGGTCACAGGATACGCAGTATTTT
-	TRBJ1-4	few	TRBV25-1	CASSSTSGLRDEKLFF	TGTGCCAGCAGTTCGACGTCCGGGCTGAGGGATGAAAAACTGTTTTTT
-	TRBJ2-3	few	TRBV5-1	CASSFISRNTDTQYF	TGCGCCAGCAGCTTTATATCGAGGAACACAGATACGCAGTATTTT
-	TRBJ2-2	few	TRBV23-1	CASSQSSPGDTGELFF	TGCGCCAGCAGTCAGTCGTCCCCCGGGGACACCGGGGAGCTGTTTTTT
-	TRBJ1-1	many	TRBV5-6	CASSLGGPEAFF	TGTGCCAGCAGCTTGGGGGGGCCTGAAGCTTTCTTT
TRBD1	TRBJ1-2	many	TRBV7-2	CASRYPGQGDYGYTF	TGTGCCAGCAGATATCCGGGACAGGGGGACTATGGCTACACCTTC
-	TRBJ1-4	few	TRBV19	CASTPQHSTEKLFF	TGTGCCAGTACCCCACAGCACAGTACCGAAAAACTGTTTTTT
-	TRBJ2-3	few	TRBV5-1	CASSWESTDTQYF	TGCGCCAGCAGCTGGGAGAGCACAGATACGCAGTATTTT
TRBD2	TRBJ2-3	few	TRBV9	CASSVSSGGRADTQYF	TGTGCCAGCAGCGTTTCTAGCGGGGGGAGGGCAGATACGCAGTATTTT
TRBD1	TRBJ2-5	few	TRBV3-1	CASSHEGQQETQYF	TGTGCCAGCAGCCACGAGGGACAGCAAGAGACCCAGTACTTC
-	TRBJ1-6	few	TRBV24-1	CATSAVRPECSPLHF	TGTGCCACCAGTGCCGTTCGGCCAGAGTGTTCACCCCTCCACTTT
TRBD1	TRBJ2-3	-	TRBV9	CASSARDRQADTQYF	TGTGCCAGCAGCGCCCGGGACAGGCAGGCAGATACGCAGTATTTT
-	TRBJ2-5	-	TRBV29-1	CSVDGTQGETQYF	TGCAGCGTCGACGGGACACAAGGAGAGACCCAGTACTTC
-	TRBJ1-2	few	TRBV29-1	CSVGGLYSIGYTF	TGCAGCGTTGGGGGATTGTATTCTATCGGCTACACCTTC
-	TRBJ1-5	few	TRBV6-6	CASSPSGDQHF	TGTGCCAGCAGTCCCTCGGGGGACCAGCATTTT
TRBD1	TRBJ2-6	-	TRBV6-2/TRBV6-3	CASTPTGGISGANVLTF	TGTGCCAGCACCCCGACAGGGGGCATCTCTGGGGCCAACGTCCTGACTTTC
-	TRBJ1-3	-	TRBV6-5	CASTSGNPGGNTIYF	TGTGCCAGCACCTCCGGGAACCCCGGGGGAAACACCATATATTTT
-	TRBJ2-2	many	TRBV9	CASSVGANTGELFF	TGTGCCAGCAGCGTAGGTGCAAACACCGGGGAGCTGTTTTTT
TRBD1	TRBJ1-4	-	TRBV7-9	CASTPQGTGGEKLFF	TGTGCCAGCACCCCTCAAGGGACAGGGGGTGAAAAACTGTTTTTT
-	TRBJ2-5	few	TRBV7-8	CASTQPRTIQETQYF	TGTGCCAGCACCCAACCTCGGACCATACAAGAGACCCAGTACTTC
TRBD1	TRBJ1-1	-	TRBV4-2	CASSKSFATGTVNTEAFF	TGTGCCAGCAGCAAAAGCTTTGCGACCGGGACAGTTAACACTGAAGCTTTCTTT
TRBD1	TRBJ1-1	-	TRBV7-8	CASSLRTGLNTEAFF	TGTGCCAGCAGCTTGCGGACAGGCCTGAACACTGAAGCTTTCTTT
-	TRBJ2-3	many	TRBV7-3	CASSSLSTDTQYF	TGTGCCAGCAGCTCTTTAAGCACAGATACGCAGTATTTT
-	TRBJ2-1	few	TRBV11-2	CASGLREQFF	TGTGCCAGCGGGCTCAGAGAGCAGTTCTTC
-	TRBJ1-2	once	TRBV20-1	CSASQDNYGYTF	TGCAGTGCCTCCCAGGATAACTATGGCTACACCTTC